This T cell receptor beta chain was sequenced for a study of CD8 T cells in Susac syndrome. About 0.45 to 1 ug RNA was reverse transcribed with random hexamers. TCRdb processed the immunoSEQ multiplex PCR reads anew with MiXCR; each CDR3 protein has one entry. Here the sample spans approximately 180,000 distinct CDR3 sequences, more than 90% being singletons. CDR3 length: 15 amino acids. Germline loops: CDR1 SEHNR, CDR2 FQNEAQ (reference sequence). Losses at the gene ends were 1 base for V and 2 bases for J; bases not matched to a gene: 3. V usage is TRBV7-9 and J usage is TRBJ2-3; TRBD2 aligns across 7 bases. Source material: CD4+ T cells from PBMCs. This receptor was taken from a human donor with multiple sclerosis. The CDR3 DNA reads as TGTGCCAGCAGCTTAGGCGGGGGACCCACAGATACGCAGTATTTT. Protein: CASSLGGGPTDTQYF.